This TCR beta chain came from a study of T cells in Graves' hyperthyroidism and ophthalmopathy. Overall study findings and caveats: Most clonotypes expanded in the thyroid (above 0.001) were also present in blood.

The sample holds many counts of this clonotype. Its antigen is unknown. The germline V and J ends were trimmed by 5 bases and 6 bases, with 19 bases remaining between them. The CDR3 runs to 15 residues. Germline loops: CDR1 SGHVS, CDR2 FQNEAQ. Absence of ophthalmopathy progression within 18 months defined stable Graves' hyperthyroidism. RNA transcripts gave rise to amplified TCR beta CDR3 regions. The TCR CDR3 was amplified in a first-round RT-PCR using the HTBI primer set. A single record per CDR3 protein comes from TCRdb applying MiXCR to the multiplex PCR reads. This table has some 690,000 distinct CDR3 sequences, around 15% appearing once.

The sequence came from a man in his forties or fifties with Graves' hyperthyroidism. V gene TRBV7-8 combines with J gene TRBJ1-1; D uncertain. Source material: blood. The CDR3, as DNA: TGTGCCAGCAGCGCCCGACGGGTAGAAAGGTCTGAAGCTTTCTTT. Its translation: CASSARRVERSEAFF.